This record looks at one T cell receptor (beta chain) sequence and its context. A single record per CDR3 protein comes from TCRdb applying MiXCR to the 5' RACE reads. The table has about 530,000 distinct CDR3 sequences, roughly 15% seen once. These data originate in a study of identical twins. Trimming shortened V by 0 bases and J by 5 bases, and 18 bases separated the two germline ends. The CDR3 has 17 amino acids. CDR1 is SGHDT, CDR2 YYEEEE, per germline. Separately, the same data were catalogued under a study of yellow fever vaccine responses in identical twins.

The chain is built from TRBV5-6 and TRBJ1-5; possible D gene TRBD1, 5 bases. The sample taken for sequencing was CD4+ T cells sorted from blood. The receptor was isolated from a woman under 30 in good health. The CDR3 loop reads CASSLVGDRGVDQPQHF. In nucleotides, the CDR3 is TGTGCCAGCAGCTTGGTCGGGGACCGCGGCGTGGATCAGCCCCAGCATTTT.